Below, 28 T cell receptor beta chains from the same sample are listed, as sequenced in a study of T cells after yellow fever vaccination. A single record per CDR3 protein comes from TCRdb applying MiXCR to the 5' RACE reads. The sample lists tens of thousands of distinct CDR3 sequences; approximately 7% were seen once. The starting material was PBMCs, either bulk or a sorted T-cell subset (CD4+, CD8+, memory, or dextramer-sorted; not recorded which), obtained on the day of the first yellow fever vaccination. These receptors were collected from a man younger than 35 who received the YFV17D yellow fever vaccine.

Ten or more counts support this clonotype. J is TRBJ2-2 and V is TRBV5-1; 9 bases are shared with TRBD2. The CDR3 length is 15 residues. Unmatched junction bases numbered 7, after V lost 0 bases and J lost 10 bases. Germline V gene data show CDR1 as SGHRS and CDR2 as YFSETQ. The CDR3 DNA sequence: TGCGCCAGCAGCTTGGTACTAGCGGGTCGCAAGGAGCTGTTTTTT. Protein product: CASSLVLAGRKELFF.

Regarding this clonotype: The junction shows a germline mismatch at one end, possibly a read error. The V gene is TRBV12-3 or TRBV12-4, the J gene TRBJ1-1; D is ambiguous. CDR3 length: 15 residues. This CDR3 reads CASSLFANMNTEVFF. Here the CDR3 DNA reads TGTGCCAGCAGTTTATTTGCAAACATGAACACTGAAGTTTTCTTT.

This clonotype has at least ten counts. The germline gene is not matched at one end of the junction; a read error may be the cause. The gene calls are TRBV20-1 and TRBJ1-1; D ambiguous. The germline CDR1 and CDR2 sequences are DFQATT and SNEGSKA (reference sequence). This CDR3 is built from 12 residues. CDR3 sequence (DNA): TGCAGTGCGAGAGCCGCGAGGGATGAAGCTTTCTTT. Encoded protein: CSARAARDEAFF.

The V gene is TRBV11-2, the J gene TRBJ2-7; D remains ambiguous. CDR1 is SGHAT, CDR2 FQNNGV, per germline. The CDR3 extends over 14 amino acids. Trimming removed 5 bases from V and 0 bases from J, with 11 bases in between. DNA for the CDR3: TGTGCCAGCAGCCAACGGGCAAGCTCCTACGAGCAGTACGTC. The encoded protein is CASSQRASSYEQYV.

This clonotype was picked up many times. CDR3 nucleotides: TGCAGTGCTAGATGGTCAGGGGCTTCCTACAATGAGCAGTTCTTC. The encoded protein is CSARWSGASYNEQFF. The chain carries TRBV20-1 and TRBJ2-1; maybe TRBD1 (6 bases). Deletions cut 2 bases from V and 1 base from J, with 12 bases between. The length of the CDR3 is 15 residues. Germline CDR1 DFQATT, CDR2 SNEGSKA (reference sequence).

This clonotype has a handful of counts. The V and J genes are TRBV4-1 and TRBJ1-1; no reliable D call. This CDR3 is 14 amino acids long. Trimming stripped 0 bases from V and 8 bases from J, with 13 bases between. Germline V gene lookup returns CDR1 MGHRA and CDR2 YSYEKL. This CDR3 reads CASSQDFGAAEAFF. Written as DNA, the CDR3 is TGCGCCAGCAGCCAAGATTTTGGAGCAGCCGAAGCTTTCTTT.

This clonotype has ten or more counts. The chain combines TRBV6-4 with TRBJ2-3; 9 bases align to TRBD2. Germline-derived CDR1 and CDR2 are MRHNA and SNTAGT. The CDR3 totals 16 residues. V lost 3 bases, J lost 2 bases, and 6 bases stayed unmatched. The CDR3 DNA is TGTGCCAGCAGTGAAAGAGCGGGGGGCCCCACAGATACGCAGTATTTT. Translated: CASSERAGGPTDTQYF.

This clonotype showed up many times. For the CDR3, the DNA is TGTGCCAGCAGCTTGCCCAGGGGGATCCCCGGGGAGCTGTTTTTT. As protein: CASSLPRGIPGELFF. The gene calls are TRBV5-6 and TRBJ2-2, with TRBD1 matching 7 bases. Germline V gene sequence: CDR1 SGHDT, CDR2 YYEEEE. CDR3 length equals 15 residues. V lost 1 base and J lost 6; bases outside the gene matches: 6.

The chain recombines TRBV7-1 with TRBJ1-1, with D possibly being TRBD1 (5 bases). TRBV7-1 carries the ORF label, with uncertain function. V lost 9 bases and J lost 4, with 21 bases in between. The CDR3 extends over 15 amino acids. In DNA form, the CDR3 reads TGTGCCAGGGGCTCAGGGCTCCCCGGGGGCACTGAAGCTTTCTTT. It codes for CARGSGLPGGTEAFF.

This clonotype appeared many times. V usage is TRBV4-1 and J usage is TRBJ1-4; tentatively, D is TRBD1 (5 bases). This CDR3 is built from 15 residues. V lost 0 bases to trimming and J lost 4 bases, with 9 bases between them. Germline V gene lookup returns CDR1 MGHRA and CDR2 YSYEKL. CDR3 bases: TGCGCCAGCAGCCAAGAGGGGGGATTTAATGAAAAACTGTTTTTT. This codes for CASSQEGGFNEKLFF.

This clonotype has just a few counts. V is TRBV12-3 or TRBV12-4 and J is TRBJ1-5; D is unclear. The CDR3 is made up of 12 amino acids. The V end was cut by 4 bases, the J end by 11 bases, with 12 bases between. The CDR3 nucleotides are TGTGCCAGCAGTTCCCCGAGTCGGGCCCAGCATTTT. Translating it yields CASSSPSRAQHF.

The chain carries TRBV20-1 and TRBJ2-1, with D uncertain. From germline, CDR1 is DFQATT and CDR2 SNEGSKA (reference sequence). The V and J ends lost 6 bases and 0 bases respectively, with 15 bases between them. CDR3 length: 15 amino acids. The CDR3 loop is CSAGNQMSSYNEQFF. The CDR3 bases are TGCAGTGCCGGAAACCAAATGAGCTCCTACAATGAGCAGTTCTTC.

The genes are TRBV7-6 and TRBJ2-1, with D tentatively TRBD2 (5 bases). The V end was cut by 5 bases, the J end by 4 bases, with 12 bases between. The CDR3 runs to 14 residues. The germline gives CDR1 SGHVS, CDR2 FNYEAQ. The CDR3 here is CASSRRSGYNEQFF. The DNA for the CDR3 is TGTGCCAGCAGCCGAAGGAGCGGTTACAATGAGCAGTTCTTC.

This clonotype was picked up a small number of times. The V and J genes are TRBV4-2 and TRBJ1-5; maybe TRBD1 (5 bases). V was pared by 1 base and J by 0 bases, with 13 bases between. The germline V gene has CDR1 LGHNA and CDR2 YNFKEQ. CDR3 length: 17 amino acids. The CDR3 here is CASSQADRAYSNQPQHF. CDR3 nucleotides: TGTGCCAGCAGCCAAGCCGACAGAGCTTATAGCAATCAGCCCCAGCATTTT.

This CDR3 reads CSVGTTEGYTF. The CDR3 nucleotides are TGCAGCGTTGGGACCACGGAGGGCTACACCTTC. The rearrangement joins TRBV29-1 to TRBJ1-2; no firm D call. The CDR3 is 11 amino acids. V lost 4 bases and J 8 bases, leaving 11 bases between the germline ends. Germline CDR1 is SQVTM and CDR2 is ANQGSEA.

There are many counts of this clonotype. The rearrangement uses TRBV7-8 and TRBJ2-1, with 10 bases identical to TRBD2. The length of the CDR3 is 15 residues. Trimming cost V 1 base and J 6 bases; bases outside gene matches: 3. Germline V gene sequence: CDR1 SGHVS, CDR2 FQNEAQ. CDR3 nucleotide sequence: TGTGCCAGCAGCTTAGTCGGACTAGCGGCCAATGAGCAGTTCTTC. This encodes CASSLVGLAANEQFF.

This clonotype has at least ten counts. This chain connects TRBV7-2 to TRBJ1-6; maybe TRBD1 (5 bases). The CDR3 is 13 amino acids. Germline CDR1 and CDR2: SGHTA and FQGNSA. V was pared by 5 bases and J by 6 bases, with 8 bases between. DNA for the CDR3: TGTGCCAGCAGCACCCAGGGTAATTCACCCCTCCACTTT. This encodes CASSTQGNSPLHF.

This clonotype was detected ten times or more. This chain links TRBV5-1 with TRBJ1-1; D is unresolved. Looked up from germline, CDR1 is SGHRS and CDR2 is YFSETQ. The CDR3 length is 17 residues. Between the trimmed V and J ends, which lost 0 bases and 1 base, there was a span of 16 bases. The CDR3 sequence: CASSLGALGAQNTEAFF. The CDR3 coding sequence is TGCGCCAGCAGCTTGGGAGCCTTGGGAGCACAGAACACTGAAGCTTTCTTT.

This clonotype came up many times. This rearrangement joins TRBV12-3 or TRBV12-4 to TRBJ2-3, with D perhaps matching TRBD2 (6 bases). V shed 3 bases and J shed 5 bases, with 18 bases lying between them. The CDR3 sequence is 16 residues long. The CDR3: CASSLHGGAAQDTQYF. CDR3 nucleotides: TGTGCCAGCAGTTTGCATGGAGGGGCTGCTCAAGATACGCAGTATTTT.

This clonotype was seen a few times. The chain uses TRBV3-1 and TRBJ2-4; D ambiguous. Trimming stripped 2 bases from V and 4 bases from J, with 12 bases between. This CDR3 is 15 amino acids long. Germline V CDR1 and CDR2: LGHDT, YNNKEL (reference sequence). The CDR3 DNA is TGTGCCAGCAGCCAATACTGCTCAGATAAAAACATTCAGTACTTC. Translating it yields CASSQYCSDKNIQYF.

The CDR3 loop reads CASSLDPGETDTQYF. CDR3 nucleotides: TGTGCCAGCAGCTTGGATCCCGGGGAAACAGATACGCAGTATTTT. The J gene is TRBJ2-3, the V gene TRBV5-4, with TRBD2 as a possible D gene (5 bases). This CDR3 contains 15 residues. V gave up 0 bases and J gave up 3 bases, with 11 bases separating them. Germline CDR1 and CDR2: SGHNT and YYREEE (reference sequence).

Ten or more counts support this clonotype. J is TRBJ2-5 and V is TRBV5-1, with D hard to call. The CDR3 length is 15 residues. Germline CDR1 is SGHRS and CDR2 is YFSETQ. The V end lost 4 bases, the J end lost 5 bases, and 18 bases lay between the germline ends. This CDR3 reads CASSTGRIGVETQYF. CDR3 nucleotide sequence: TGCGCCAGCAGCACCGGTCGTATTGGGGTGGAGACCCAGTACTTC.

This clonotype is labeled medium-sized. The genes are TRBV6-4 and TRBJ2-3, with 13 bases identical to TRBD2. The CDR3 extends over 15 amino acids. J was trimmed by 6 bases and V by 0 bases; bases with no gene match: 0. Germline CDR1 reads MRHNA; CDR2 reads SNTAGT. DNA of the CDR3: TGTGCCAGCAGTGACTCGACTAGCGGGGGGGATACGCAGTATTTT. It codes for CASSDSTSGGDTQYF.

Concerning this clonotype itself: A single base separates this from a much larger clone, so it may be a read error. This sequence joins TRBV27 and TRBJ1-5, with unresolved D. V was clipped by 8 bases and J by 6 bases, with 11 bases between them. The CDR3 length is 12 residues. Germline loops: CDR1 MNHEY, CDR2 SMNVEV (reference sequence). The CDR3 region has the DNA TGTGCCAGCGCGTTGGGTTCTCAGCCCCAGCATTTT. Translation: CASALGSQPQHF.

The sample holds many counts of this clonotype. The chain recombines TRBV7-6 with TRBJ2-7, with D perhaps TRBD1 (5 bases). Germline V gene data show CDR1 as SGHVS and CDR2 as FNYEAQ. The CDR3 length is 13 residues. Between the trimmed V and J ends, which lost 3 bases and 6 bases, there was a span of 12 bases. CDR3 DNA: TGTGCCAGCAGCTTTAAGTATCAGGGCGAGCAGTACTTC. Amino acid sequence: CASSFKYQGEQYF.

This clonotype was counted a few times. This chain links TRBV9 with TRBJ2-7, with 9 nucleotides matching TRBD1. The junction had 17 bases not matched to a gene; V was cut back by 2 bases and J by 5 bases. The CDR3 contains 18 residues. Germline V gene lookup returns CDR1 SGDLS and CDR2 YYNGEE. The CDR3 here is CASSVGPGTGFESHEQYF. The CDR3 DNA follows: TGTGCCAGCAGCGTGGGGCCCGGGACAGGGTTCGAATCCCACGAGCAGTACTTC.

The CDR3 DNA is TGTGCCATCAGGACTAGCGGGGGGGTATACGAGCAGTACTTC. Residues: CAIRTSGGVYEQYF. J is TRBJ2-7 and V is TRBV10-3; 14 positions match TRBD2. In germline, CDR1 is ENHRY, CDR2 SYGVKD. The CDR3 consists of 14 residues. After removal of 6 bases from V and 4 bases from J, the junction contained 2 bases not matched to a gene.

The chain is built from TRBV6-1 and TRBJ1-5; no definite D call. The CDR3 has 17 residues. Germline V CDR1 and CDR2: MNHNS, SASEGT. CDR3 nucleotides: TGTCCAGCATCCGCTAGGAGGAGGCCTCGAAGCAATCAGCCCCAGCATTTT. This sequence encodes CPASARRRPRSNQPQHF.